Reported below is one TCR beta chain. The target antigen is unknown. Trimming removed 6 bases from V and 2 bases from J; junction bases left unmatched: 13. CDR1 is MNHEY and CDR2 is SMNVEV in the germline V gene (reference sequence). The CDR3 consists of 17 residues. An overlapping HIV-1 Gag peptide pool stimulated these cells at about 1 ug/peptide/mL. Memory cells lacking CD40L and CD69 with high CD45RO were sorted. This was the immunoSEQ version 4 assay in survey mode. Each sample used up to 1 ug genomic DNA diluted to roughly 10 ng/uL. The method was immunoSEQ multiplex PCR; TCRdb's version includes in-frame clones alone and lacks a portion of them. The data hold 38,000 or so clones, with about 85% observed a single time. The data originate from a study of persistence of HIV-infected CD4 T cells. The study, taken as a whole, reports: Proviral oligoclonality tracked with TCR oligoclonality within the same sorted cells.

The chain uses TRBV27 and TRBJ2-7; 10 bases line up with TRBD2. The TCR originated in an adult with HIV. The donor label of this sample is uncertain. Sequencing used cultured CD4+ T cells from PBMCs, obtained from a patient who received antiretroviral therapy. The CDR3 here is CASRRKGLAGDTYEQYF. The CDR3 DNA sequence: TGTGCCAGCAGAAGAAAAGGTCTAGCGGGGGACACCTACGAGCAGTACTTC.